This entry lists 10 T cell receptor beta chains sequenced from one sample in a study of cytomegalovirus exposure and HLA in healthy donors. Clones were sequenced by immunoSEQ multiplex PCR, and TCRdb holds only the in-frame ones, with some missing. The table lists about 130,000 clones, roughly 87% of them singletons. The source material was PBMCs. The receptors shown here come from a woman under 30 in good health and CMV-seronegative.

The V and J genes are TRBV4-1 and TRBJ2-1, with 14 nucleotides matching TRBD2. After removal of 5 bases from V and 7 bases from J, the junction contained 13 bases not matched to a gene. This CDR3 has 18 residues. Germline lookup yields CDR1 MGHRA and CDR2 YSYEKL. This CDR3 is CASSWDGLAGGYLNEQFF. CDR3 DNA: TGCGCCAGCAGCTGGGATGGACTAGCGGGGGGCTACCTTAATGAGCAGTTCTTC.

V gene TRBV5-1 combines with J gene TRBJ2-3, with TRBD2 identical over 13 bases. CDR1 is SGHRS and CDR2 is YFSETQ in the germline V gene. J gave up 5 bases and V 7 bases, and 10 bases lay outside the gene matches. The CDR3 extends over 16 amino acids. The CDR3, as DNA: TGCGCCAGCGGACCCGACGGGACTAGCGGGGTAGATACGCAGTATTTT. Protein: CASGPDGTSGVDTQYF. The variable domain in full, completed from reference TRBV5-1 and TRBJ2-3, reads KAGVTQTPRYLIKTRGQQVTLSCSPISGHRSVSWYQQTPGQGLQFLFEYFSETQRNKGNFPGRFSGRQFSNSRSEMNVSTLELGDSALYLCASGPDGTSGVDTQYFGPGTRLTVL.

The genes are TRBV5-4 and TRBJ1-4; TRBD1 agrees at 9 bases. V dropped 0 bases and J dropped 5; count of bases not matched to a gene: 14. The CDR3 covers 19 residues. In germline, CDR1 is SGHNT, CDR2 YYREEE (reference sequence). CDR3 DNA: TGTGCCAGCAGCTTGGCGTCGTCTGGCGGGACAGGGAAAAATGAAAAACTGTTTTTT. Its protein is CASSLASSGGTGKNEKLFF.

The chain employs TRBV2 and TRBJ1-1, with unresolved D. The CDR3 covers 11 residues. Germline loops: CDR1 SNHLY, CDR2 FYNNEI. V was pared by 4 bases and J by 7 bases, with 7 bases between. CDR3 bases: TGTGCCAGCAGTGGAACAGATGAAGCTTTCTTT. Its translation: CASSGTDEAFF.

As to this clone: One end of the junction varies from germline; a read error may be responsible. The chain has TRBV2 and TRBJ1-6, with 7 bases lining up with TRBD1. The CDR3 contains 16 residues. Germline V gene sequence: CDR1 SNHLY, CDR2 FYNNEI. CDR3 sequence: CASREGRRGDNSPLHF. The CDR3 region has the DNA TGTGCCAGCAGGGAAGGGCGCAGGGGGGATAATTCACCCCTCCACTTT.

In its sample, this clone was seen once. The CDR3 sequence: CASSRGTFSTGELFF. The CDR3 nucleotides read TGTGCCAGCAGCCGTGGGACATTTAGCACCGGGGAGCTGTTTTTT. The rearrangement links TRBV7-8 to TRBJ2-2; maybe TRBD1 (6 bases). This CDR3 has 15 amino acids. The V gene lost 5 bases and the J gene lost 4 bases, with 14 bases spanning the gap. Germline CDR1 and CDR2: SGHVS and FQNEAQ. Together with reference TRBV7-8 and TRBJ2-2, the CDR3 gives the full variable domain: GAGVSQSPRYKVAKRGQDVALRCDPISGHVSLFWYQQALGQGPEFLTYFQNEAQLDKSGLPSDRFFAERPEGSVSTLKIQRTQQEDSAVYLCASSRGTFSTGELFFGEGSRLTVL.

The chain is built from TRBV25-1 and TRBJ1-1, with D unresolved. The germline CDR1 and CDR2 sequences are MGHDK and SYGVNS. The CDR3 extends over 13 amino acids. Trimming removed 0 bases at V and 5 bases at J, with 7 bases between. This chain's CDR3 is CASSEYYTTEAFF. CDR3 coding DNA: TGTGCCAGCAGTGAATATTACACAACTGAAGCTTTCTTT.

The chain has TRBV18 and TRBJ2-1; a possible D gene is TRBD2 (5 bases). Germline V gene data show CDR1 as KGHSH and CDR2 as LQKENI. The CDR3 sequence is 16 residues long. Trimming cost V 5 bases and J 5 bases, with 19 bases left between them. CDR3 nucleotides: TGTGCCAGCTCAAATTGGGCCATTCCGGGGAACAATGAGCAGTTCTTC. Protein product: CASSNWAIPGNNEQFF.

The chain combines TRBV14 with TRBJ2-6, with 7 bases that match TRBD1. Trimming cost V 3 bases and J 3 bases; bases outside gene matches: 14. CDR3 length equals 19 residues. Germline CDR1 is SGHDN and CDR2 is FVKESK. CDR3: CASSHYGTVIQGGANVLTF. The CDR3 DNA follows: TGTGCCAGCAGCCACTACGGGACAGTTATCCAAGGTGGGGCCAACGTCCTGACTTTC.

The chain combines TRBV7-9 with TRBJ2-4; no firm D call. Per germline, CDR1 SEHNR and CDR2 FQNEAQ (reference sequence). The germline V and J ends were trimmed by 1 base and 9 bases, with 10 bases remaining between them. CDR3 length equals 13 residues. CDR3: CASSLEPDGIQYF. The CDR3 DNA sequence: TGTGCCAGCAGCTTAGAACCAGATGGCATTCAGTACTTC.